A single T cell receptor (beta chain) is shown here with its context. Its antigen is not known. This sample is drawn from a study of cytomegalovirus exposure and HLA in healthy donors. 60 Vbeta and 13 Jbeta primers were used in PCR. Sequencing was performed with immunoSEQ multiplex PCR; in TCRdb, only in-frame clones are kept and a portion is missing. The table records under 200,000 clones, over 75% of them present only once. General observations from the study: Relative to equally common others, HLA-associated TCR beta chains showed greater clonal expansion in a later analysis.

V lost 5 bases, J lost 9 bases, and 14 bases lay in between. This CDR3 has 13 amino acids. The germline V gene has CDR1 MNHEY and CDR2 SMNVEV (reference sequence). The V and J genes are TRBV27 and TRBJ1-3; maybe TRBD1 (5 bases). The clonotype was recovered from a woman under 30 in good health and CMV-seronegative. The sample comprised PBMCs. The CDR3 region has the DNA TGTGCCAGCAGTCCCACGCAGGGTCCCACCATATATTTT. As protein: CASSPTQGPTIYF.